The rows below give T cell receptor beta chains drawn from one sample of a study of blood T cells in healthy people across ages. TCRdb itself ran the 5' RACE reads through MiXCR, one entry per CDR3 protein. The sample holds 700,000 to 800,000 distinct CDR3 sequences, roughly 47% seen once. The sample taken for sequencing was blood. These receptor sequences come from an older woman in good health. Each CDR3 is given without its conserved first and last residue. D genes are given only for firm matches. A row's size may be missing; if present it is once, few, many or a size class.

d_gene: .
abundance: .
j_gene: TRBJ2-3
v_gene: TRBV24-1
CDR3aa: ATSAAAHAKGDTQY

d_gene: .
abundance: .
j_gene: TRBJ1-6
v_gene: TRBV27
CDR3aa: ASSPTSYSPLH

d_gene: .
abundance: .
j_gene: TRBJ1-2
v_gene: TRBV11-2
CDR3aa: ASSTIRQDTNYGYT

d_gene: TRBD2
abundance: many
j_gene: TRBJ2-1
v_gene: TRBV20-1
CDR3aa: SARASGGTYNEQF

d_gene: TRBD1
abundance: once
j_gene: .
v_gene: TRBV6-1
CDR3aa: ASSEWLTGDKETQY

d_gene: .
abundance: .
j_gene: TRBJ2-5
v_gene: TRBV18
CDR3aa: ASSPGGPETQY

d_gene: .
abundance: many
j_gene: TRBJ2-7
v_gene: TRBV7-2
CDR3aa: ASSLVGGDSYEQY

d_gene: .
abundance: .
j_gene: TRBJ2-7
v_gene: TRBV7-2
CDR3aa: ASSLVDQGSEQY

d_gene: .
abundance: .
j_gene: .
v_gene: TRBV29-1
CDR3aa: SVEKSEYNEQY

d_gene: TRBD2
abundance: few
j_gene: TRBJ2-5
v_gene: TRBV28
CDR3aa: ASSPGSGEETQY

d_gene: TRBD2
abundance: few
j_gene: TRBJ2-3
v_gene: TRBV7-3
CDR3aa: ASSAGVPSTDTQY

d_gene: .
abundance: .
j_gene: TRBJ2-1
v_gene: TRBV5-1
CDR3aa: ASSLDGGFGEQF

d_gene: .
abundance: .
j_gene: TRBJ2-5
v_gene: TRBV4-2
CDR3aa: ASGQDTSQETQY

d_gene: .
abundance: .
j_gene: .
v_gene: TRBV27
CDR3aa: ASSPLGSGETQY

d_gene: .
abundance: .
j_gene: TRBJ2-1
v_gene: TRBV3-1
CDR3aa: ASSQGRLASYNEQF

d_gene: .
abundance: few
j_gene: TRBJ2-1
v_gene: TRBV21-1
CDR3aa: ASSKNQHQGLNCYNEQF

d_gene: .
abundance: .
j_gene: TRBJ2-1
v_gene: TRBV11-1
CDR3aa: ASSPRRNYERY

d_gene: .
abundance: .
j_gene: TRBJ2-7
v_gene: TRBV7-9
CDR3aa: ASSGVRGIRSSYEQY

d_gene: TRBD2
abundance: .
j_gene: TRBJ2-3
v_gene: TRBV4-1
CDR3aa: ASSQDAGGDTDTQY

d_gene: .
abundance: few
j_gene: TRBJ2-1
v_gene: TRBV7-2
CDR3aa: ASSADGAVEQF

d_gene: .
abundance: many
j_gene: TRBJ2-7
v_gene: TRBV5-6
CDR3aa: ASSLYGFEQY

d_gene: .
abundance: .
j_gene: TRBJ2-7
v_gene: TRBV30
CDR3aa: VWSVPKTYEQY

d_gene: TRBD1
abundance: few
j_gene: TRBJ1-4
v_gene: TRBV5-1
CDR3aa: ASSIGTGGGEKLF

d_gene: TRBD1
abundance: once
j_gene: TRBJ1-2
v_gene: TRBV20-1
CDR3aa: SARDSFYGYT

d_gene: TRBD2
abundance: .
j_gene: TRBJ2-7
v_gene: TRBV11-3
CDR3aa: ASSFGTSAYEQY

d_gene: .
abundance: few
j_gene: TRBJ1-1
v_gene: TRBV10-3
CDR3aa: ASTRETGNTEAF

d_gene: .
abundance: .
j_gene: TRBJ1-5
v_gene: TRBV6-1
CDR3aa: ASRHGQPWGYSNQPQH

d_gene: TRBD1
abundance: .
j_gene: TRBJ1-4
v_gene: TRBV10-3
CDR3aa: AISPGQDNEKLF

d_gene: .
abundance: .
j_gene: TRBJ1-1
v_gene: TRBV6-1
CDR3aa: ASSEQIMNTEAF

d_gene: TRBD1
abundance: few
j_gene: TRBJ2-1
v_gene: TRBV6-2/TRBV6-3
CDR3aa: ASTTGGTGYDEQF

d_gene: TRBD1
abundance: .
j_gene: TRBJ2-3
v_gene: TRBV14
CDR3aa: ASSPGQGCTDTQY

d_gene: TRBD2
abundance: .
j_gene: TRBJ2-1
v_gene: TRBV3-1
CDR3aa: ASSPLTSLTYNEQF

d_gene: TRBD2
abundance: few
j_gene: .
v_gene: TRBV3-1
CDR3aa: ASSQGVSGAYEQY

d_gene: TRBD2
abundance: few
j_gene: TRBJ2-4
v_gene: TRBV9
CDR3aa: ASSPSPGGPDKNIQY

d_gene: .
abundance: .
j_gene: TRBJ1-5
v_gene: TRBV3-1
CDR3aa: ASSQYGQPQH

d_gene: .
abundance: few
j_gene: TRBJ2-5
v_gene: TRBV14
CDR3aa: ASSQFQTQY

d_gene: .
abundance: .
j_gene: TRBJ2-5
v_gene: TRBV7-9
CDR3aa: ASSPGTPETQY

d_gene: TRBD1
abundance: .
j_gene: TRBJ1-6
v_gene: TRBV20-1
CDR3aa: SARGPDRGKVESPLH

d_gene: .
abundance: .
j_gene: TRBJ2-2
v_gene: TRBV6-5
CDR3aa: ASSPLANTGELF

d_gene: .
abundance: .
j_gene: TRBJ2-3
v_gene: TRBV10-3
CDR3aa: AIRDPGGTDTQY

d_gene: .
abundance: .
j_gene: TRBJ1-1
v_gene: TRBV7-9
CDR3aa: ASSLEGLVGTEAF

d_gene: .
abundance: .
j_gene: TRBJ2-1
v_gene: TRBV6-5
CDR3aa: ASSYSGLSVNEQF

d_gene: TRBD2
abundance: .
j_gene: TRBJ2-3
v_gene: TRBV20-1
CDR3aa: SIAGIDGDTQY

d_gene: TRBD1
abundance: .
j_gene: TRBJ1-6
v_gene: TRBV18
CDR3aa: ASSPGQGDNSPLH

d_gene: .
abundance: .
j_gene: TRBJ2-5
v_gene: TRBV20-1
CDR3aa: SAQPSGVRETQY

d_gene: TRBD2
abundance: .
j_gene: TRBJ2-5
v_gene: TRBV3-1
CDR3aa: ASSQVIAGATETQY

d_gene: TRBD1
abundance: .
j_gene: TRBJ1-1
v_gene: TRBV28
CDR3aa: ASSLKFGTGVTEAF

d_gene: TRBD2
abundance: .
j_gene: TRBJ2-1
v_gene: TRBV4-3
CDR3aa: ASSSQAASGSFNEQF

d_gene: TRBD1
abundance: .
j_gene: TRBJ1-5
v_gene: TRBV18
CDR3aa: ASSQTGGAGQPQH

d_gene: TRBD1
abundance: .
j_gene: TRBJ2-4
v_gene: TRBV7-2
CDR3aa: ASSVRQGEGNIQY

d_gene: .
abundance: few
j_gene: TRBJ1-2
v_gene: TRBV5-1
CDR3aa: ASSLGGGQSYGYT

d_gene: .
abundance: .
j_gene: TRBJ1-3
v_gene: TRBV20-1
CDR3aa: SAVVWGNTIY